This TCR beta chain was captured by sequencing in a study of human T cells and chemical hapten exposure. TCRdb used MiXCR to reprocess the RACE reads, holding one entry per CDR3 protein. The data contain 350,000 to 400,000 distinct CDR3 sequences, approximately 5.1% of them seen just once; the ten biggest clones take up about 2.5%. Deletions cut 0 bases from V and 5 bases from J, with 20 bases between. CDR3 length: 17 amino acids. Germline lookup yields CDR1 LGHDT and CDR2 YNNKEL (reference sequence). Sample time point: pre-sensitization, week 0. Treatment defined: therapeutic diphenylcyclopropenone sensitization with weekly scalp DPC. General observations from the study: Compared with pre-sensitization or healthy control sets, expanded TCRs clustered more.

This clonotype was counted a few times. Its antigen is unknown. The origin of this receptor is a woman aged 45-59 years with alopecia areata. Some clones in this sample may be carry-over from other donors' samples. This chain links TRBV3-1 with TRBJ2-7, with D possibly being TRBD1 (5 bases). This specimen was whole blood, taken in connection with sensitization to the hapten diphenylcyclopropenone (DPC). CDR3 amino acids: CASSQERSRVGLDEQYF. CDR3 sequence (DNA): TGTGCCAGCAGCCAAGAACGGAGCAGGGTTGGGTTAGACGAGCAGTACTTC.